A single T cell receptor (beta chain) is shown here with its context. Its antigen remains unidentified. The sample holds no much larger clone one base away, and base qualities are not on file. Sequences KGHSH (CDR1) and LQKENI (CDR2) are obtained from the germline V gene. From its cysteine to its phenylalanine, the CDR3 spans 11 amino acids. Only the CDR3 part of the read is kept: 33 bases, read in frame from the first base. Trimming at the junction amounts to 2 bases on V and 7 bases on J, and the germline ends lie 5 bases apart. TCRbeta CDR3 regions were amplified from genomic DNA by means of the immunoSEQ Assay, a bias-controlled multiplex PCR. The authors' analysis ran thus. Nucleated cell counts per sample were estimated from amplification of reference gene primers within the assay. To quantify the absolute abundance of each unique TCRbeta CDR3 rearrangement, sequence reads were collapsed and filtered. For each sample, productive Simpson clonality was calculated as the square root of Simpson's diversity index over productive rearrangements. Entries here come from immuneACCESS through TCRdb and include only in-frame sequences with V and J called. Some clones fail to appear in such tables; in the studies checked, an unresolved V gene covers under half of the shortfall, and the cause of the remainder is unknown. V and J calls and clone size are those listed in that table; D and trimming were worked out from the DNA. The sample has some 210,000 clones on record, 80% of them singletons. Jointly, the top ten make up approximately 4.3% of the sample.

This entry comes from a study of blood T cell repertoires in COVID-19 (dated by TCRdb to 2019 to 2021). In the study overall: Samples covering the acute and convalescent phases of COVID-19 were provided by collaborators in the United States, Italy and Spain. The material from the prospective study consisted of cDNA or gDNA derived from T cells, B-cell-depleted T cells, or PBMCs. The dataset comprised deeply sampled blood TCRbeta repertoires from subjects exposed to, actively infected with, or recovered from COVID-19. The repertoires were released in a freely available public database intended as a resource for research on the immune response to SARS-CoV-2. The samples were drawn from the first 160 participants of the ongoing ImmuneRACE study and from 950 to 1,500 subjects provided by 6 global collaborators. Sample metadata almost always included a de-identified subject ID, COVID-19 status, age in years and sex. Where available, HLA class I and class II types were taken from metadata supplied by the sample provider and were not determined by assay-based typing.

In the prospective study, participants were roughly 18 to 89 years old, resided in about 25 geographic areas of the United States, and were enrolled through a virtual design. Cohort assignment in the prospective study relied on participant-reported clinical history from a screening survey and a study questionnaire. Mobile phlebotomists in the prospective study collected whole blood, serum and a nasopharyngeal or oropharyngeal swab from every participant. Prospective study participants could optionally give additional blood draws and questionnaires over an approximately two-month period. Prospective study blood samples were shipped either frozen or at room temperature before DNA extraction. Broader findings and caveats from the paper: The amount of clinical and demographic metadata varied by source and participant and was provided uncurated.

What was sequenced was PBMCs or T cells enriched from blood (not recorded which). This TCR was sampled from a man aged 25 to 45 with acute COVID-19. The chain joins TRBV18 to TRBJ1-1; a confident D gene designation cannot be given. This receptor has the CDR3 CASSPGDEAFF. The base sequence is TGTGCCAGCTCACCAGGAGATGAAGCTTTCTTT.